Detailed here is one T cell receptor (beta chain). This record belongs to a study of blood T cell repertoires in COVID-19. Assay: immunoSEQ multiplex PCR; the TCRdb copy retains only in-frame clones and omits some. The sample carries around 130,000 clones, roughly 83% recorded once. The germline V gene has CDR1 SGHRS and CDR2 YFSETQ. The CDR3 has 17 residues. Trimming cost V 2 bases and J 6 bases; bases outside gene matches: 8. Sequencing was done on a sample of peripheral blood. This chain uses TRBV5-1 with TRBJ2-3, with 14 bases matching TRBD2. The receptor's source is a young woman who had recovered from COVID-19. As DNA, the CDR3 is TGCGCCAGCAGCTTAGCCGGGACTAGCGGGAGAGGGGATACGCAGTATTTT. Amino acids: CASSLAGTSGRGDTQYF. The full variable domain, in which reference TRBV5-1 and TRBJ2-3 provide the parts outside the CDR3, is KAGVTQTPRYLIKTRGQQVTLSCSPISGHRSVSWYQQTPGQGLQFLFEYFSETQRNKGNFPGRFSGRQFSNSRSEMNVSTLELGDSALYLCASSLAGTSGRGDTQYFGPGTRLTVL.